The 17 T cell receptor beta chains presented below share a single source sample, sequenced in a study of T cell responses to AZD1222 COVID-19 vaccine. Assay: immunoSEQ multiplex PCR; the TCRdb copy retains only in-frame clones and omits some. The sample carries some 150,000 clones, 85% to 95% recorded once. Sequencing was performed on peripheral blood, taken on day 0 of MenACWY control vaccination. The origin of the receptors is an adult in good health.

The chain carries TRBV5-1 and TRBJ2-7, with a tentative D call TRBD2 (6 bases). This CDR3 spans 14 amino acids. The germline V gene encodes CDR1 SGHRS and CDR2 YFSETQ. V lost 2 bases and J lost 2, with 11 bases in between. DNA for the CDR3: TGCGCCAGCAGCTTTTCCGGGGGTACCTACGAGCAGTACTTC. This codes for CASSFSGGTYEQYF.

The chain has TRBV4-1 and TRBJ1-1; a weak D match, TRBD1 (6 bases). Germline lookup yields CDR1 MGHRA and CDR2 YSYEKL. The CDR3 has 14 residues. The V end lost 1 base, the J end lost 4 bases, and 10 bases lay between the germline ends. DNA of the CDR3: TGCGCCAGCAGCCAAGGGAGGACAGCCACTGAAGCTTTCTTT. It codes for CASSQGRTATEAFF.

In DNA form, the CDR3 reads TGTGCCAGCAGCGGGTTGGCGAACACTGAAGCTTTCTTT. It yields the protein CASSGLANTEAFF. The V and J genes are TRBV7-9 and TRBJ1-1; D gene uncertain. Germline lookup yields CDR1 SEHNR and CDR2 FQNEAQ (reference sequence). V was trimmed by 5 bases and J by 1 base, leaving 8 bases between them. This CDR3 is built from 13 residues.

The V call is TRBV18, the J call TRBJ2-3; D call uncertain. Between the trimmed V and J ends, which lost 0 bases and 5 bases, there was a span of 15 bases. Germline lookup yields CDR1 KGHSH and CDR2 LQKENI. The CDR3 has 16 amino acids. CDR3 sequence (DNA): TGTGCCAGCTCACCACCGGTAGGCCCGACGGGAGATACGCAGTATTTT. Amino acids: CASSPPVGPTGDTQYF.

The DNA for the CDR3 is TGTGCCAGCAGCTTAGACGGGACACTACTGAACACTGAAGCTTTCTTT. It is translated as CASSLDGTLLNTEAFF. The genes are TRBV7-2 and TRBJ1-1; tentatively, D is TRBD1 (6 bases). Germline CDR1 SGHTA, CDR2 FQGNSA. The CDR3 spans 16 residues. The V and J ends lost 1 base and 0 bases respectively, with 12 bases between them.

This clone was found once. The chain has TRBV5-1 and TRBJ1-3; D gene ambiguous. Trimming removed 0 bases from V and 0 bases from J, with 16 bases in between. The CDR3 runs to 18 residues. Germline CDR1 and CDR2: SGHRS and YFSETQ. Here the CDR3 reads CASSLDSRTGSSGNTIYF. The CDR3 DNA reads TGCGCCAGCAGCTTGGATTCAAGGACGGGGAGCTCTGGAAACACCATATATTTT.

The chain uses TRBV19 and TRBJ2-3; 8 nucleotides align to TRBD2. CDR1 is LNHDA, CDR2 SQIVND, per germline (reference sequence). The CDR3 spans 16 residues. The junction had 11 bases not matched to a gene; V was cut back by 3 bases and J by 6 bases. DNA for the CDR3: TGTGCCAGTAGTATCCGGGGGGGGGCCTTCAGGGATACGCAGTATTTT. It yields the protein CASSIRGGAFRDTQYF.

J is TRBJ1-2 and V is TRBV7-2; a possible D gene is TRBD1 (5 bases). The ends were cut back, 5 bases at V and 5 bases at J, with 9 bases in the middle. This CDR3 is built from 12 residues. Germline V gene sequence: CDR1 SGHTA, CDR2 FQGNSA. The CDR3 region is CASSPEGYGYTF. CDR3 nucleotides: TGTGCCAGCAGCCCGGAGGGGTATGGCTACACCTTC.

The chain uses TRBV4-1 and TRBJ2-1, with TRBD2 matching 8 bases. V lost 3 bases, J lost 4 bases, and 5 bases stayed unmatched. CDR1 MGHRA and CDR2 YSYEKL come from the germline V gene. The CDR3 has 15 residues. For the CDR3, the DNA is TGCGCCAGCAGCCAGGAGCTAGCGGGTTACAATGAGCAGTTCTTC. This translates into CASSQELAGYNEQFF.

The chain uses TRBV28 and TRBJ2-6; D may be TRBD1 (6 bases). V was cut by 3 bases and J by 3 bases, with 9 bases left in between. The CDR3 length is 15 residues. Germline values: CDR1 MDHEN, CDR2 SYDVKM. The CDR3 nucleotides are TGTGCCAGCAGTTTGGGGGCAGATGGGGCCAACGTCCTGACTTTC. It yields the protein CASSLGADGANVLTF. Full variable domain (missing parts from reference TRBV28 and TRBJ2-6): DVKVTQSSRYLVKRTGEKVFLECVQDMDHENMFWYRQDPGLGLRLIYFSYDVKMKEKGDIPEGYSVSREKKERFSLILESASTNQTSMYLCASSLGADGANVLTFGAGSRLTVL.

This chain connects TRBV28 to TRBJ1-2; weak D call: TRBD1 (5 bases). V lost 5 bases to trimming and J lost 4 bases, with 11 bases between them. CDR3 length equals 13 residues. Germline values: CDR1 MDHEN, CDR2 SYDVKM. The CDR3 here is CASSPQVRYGYTF. CDR3 sequence (DNA): TGTGCCAGCAGTCCACAGGTGCGCTATGGCTACACCTTC.

The chain recombines TRBV5-4 with TRBJ2-7; the D gene could be TRBD1 or TRBD2 (5 bases each). Trimming pared 4 bases from V and 5 bases from J, leaving 10 bases between. There are 12 residues in the CDR3. The germline V gene has CDR1 SGHNT and CDR2 YYREEE (reference sequence). CDR3 sequence (DNA): TGTGCCAGCAGCGGGACGGACCACGAGCAGTACTTC. Translation: CASSGTDHEQYF.

The chain links TRBV21-1 to TRBJ1-5; TRBD1 was called by the table and not checked on the DNA. TRBV21-1 is annotated as a pseudogene. The CDR3 has 13 amino acids. CDR3 sequence reads: CARNRQSNQPQHF. In DNA form, the CDR3 reads TGTGCCAGGAACCGACAGTCCAATCAGCCCCAGCATTTT.

This chain links TRBV19 with TRBJ2-7; weak D call: TRBD1 (5 bases). The CDR3 has 13 residues. Per the germline V gene, CDR1 is LNHDA and CDR2 is SQIVND (reference sequence). Trimming pared 3 bases from V and 3 bases from J, leaving 9 bases between. Here the CDR3 reads CASSIRDSYEQYF. DNA for the CDR3: TGTGCCAGTAGTATCCGAGACAGCTACGAGCAGTACTTC.

CDR3: CASSFVTGPNEKLFF. In nucleotides, the CDR3 is TGCGCCAGCAGCTTCGTAACGGGGCCTAATGAAAAACTGTTTTTT. The chain uses TRBV5-1 and TRBJ1-4; tentatively, D is TRBD1 (5 bases). Trimming cost V 2 bases and J 3 bases, with 11 bases left between them. Germline-derived CDR1 and CDR2 are SGHRS and YFSETQ. The CDR3 is 15 residues long.

The CDR3 here is CASSDGQFYGYTF. The DNA for the CDR3 is TGTGCCAGCAGCGACGGGCAATTCTATGGCTACACCTTC. This sequence joins TRBV9 and TRBJ1-2; unclear D gene. Trimming stripped 3 bases from V and 4 bases from J, with 10 bases between. The CDR3 runs 13 residues. Germline-derived CDR1 and CDR2 are SGDLS and YYNGEE.

This chain uses TRBV6-1 with TRBJ1-6, with D hard to call. Trimming pared 3 bases from V and 1 base from J, leaving 4 bases between. The germline gives CDR1 MNHNS, CDR2 SASEGT. The CDR3 consists of 14 residues. The CDR3 DNA reads as TGTGCCAGCAGTGACAGATCCTATAATTCACCCCTCCACTTT. Its protein is CASSDRSYNSPLHF.